The 10 T cell receptor beta chains presented below share a single source sample, sequenced in a study of shared clonotypes between healthy human individuals. Only in-frame clones appear in the TCRdb table, and some are missing; sequencing was by immunoSEQ multiplex PCR. The sample has around 500,000 clones, approximately 81% seen once; the top ten hold more than 9.5%. The sequenced sample consisted of PBMCs. Every receptor here comes from a woman aged 40 to 49 in good health. Some clones in this sample may be carry-over from other donors' samples.

The chain employs TRBV7-2 and TRBJ2-7, with D unresolved. There are 14 residues in the CDR3. Trimming pared 1 base from V and 0 bases from J, leaving 7 bases between. CDR1 SGHTA and CDR2 FQGNSA come from the germline V gene. The chain's CDR3 is CASSLDSHSYEQYF. CDR3 nucleotides: TGTGCCAGCAGCTTAGACTCGCACTCCTACGAGCAGTACTTC.

The V gene is TRBV2, the J gene TRBJ2-7, with TRBD2 matching over 8 bases. CDR1 and CDR2 from the germline V gene are SNHLY and FYNNEI. CDR3 length: 13 residues. The trim removed 5 bases at V and 6 bases at J, leaving 6 bases unmatched. CDR3 amino acids: CASSLGLAAEQYF. In nucleotides, the CDR3 is TGTGCCAGCAGTCTAGGACTAGCTGCCGAGCAGTACTTC. Looking up the rest from reference TRBV2 and TRBJ2-7 gives the full variable domain: EPEVTQTPSHQVTQMGQEVILRCVPISNHLYFYWYRQILGQKVEFLVSFYNNEISEKSEIFDDQFSVERPDGSNFTLKIRSTKLEDSAMYFCASSLGLAAEQYFGPGTRLTVT.

Regarding this clone: A far larger clone is only one base removed, so a read error is likely. The genes are TRBV5-1 and TRBJ1-1; D is unclear. In germline, CDR1 is SGHRS, CDR2 YFSETQ. CDR3 length: 13 amino acids. V was shortened by 4 bases and J by 3 bases, with 10 bases between the two germline ends. The CDR3 DNA reads TGCGCCAGCAGCGCGGGCACGTACACTGAAGCTTTCTTT. This translates into CASSAGTYTEAFF.

As regards this clone: A far larger clone is one nucleotide away, so this likely arose from a read error. The V call is TRBV11-2, the J call TRBJ2-7, with 9 bases identical to TRBD2. CDR1 and CDR2 from the germline V gene are SGHAT and FQNNGV. Losses at the gene ends were 3 bases for V and 4 bases for J; bases not matched to a gene: 7. This CDR3 spans 15 amino acids. CDR3 protein: CASSFNSGGGYEQYF. CDR3 bases: TGTGCCAGCAGCTTTAATAGCGGGGGTGGGTACGAGCAGTACTTC.

DNA of the CDR3: TGTGCCAGCAGCGTAGAGGGACTAGCGGGAGGTACGCAGTATTTT. Its translation is CASSVEGLAGGTQYF. This sequence joins TRBV9 and TRBJ2-3, with TRBD2 matching 15 bases. In germline, CDR1 is SGDLS, CDR2 YYNGEE. The junction had 1 base not matched to a gene; V was cut back by 0 bases and J by 8 bases. This CDR3 spans 15 amino acids.

V usage is TRBV27 and J usage is TRBJ2-1; 13 positions agree with TRBD2. CDR1 MNHEY and CDR2 SMNVEV come from the germline V gene (reference sequence). Trimming took 5 bases from V and 13 from J; bases not matched to a gene: 14. The length of the CDR3 is 16 residues. The chain's CDR3 is CASSTRTSGSRTHQFF. The CDR3 bases are TGTGCCAGCAGTACAAGGACTAGCGGGAGTAGAACTCATCAGTTCTTC.

J is TRBJ1-1 and V is TRBV2; 7 bases are shared with TRBD1. Trimming cost V 6 bases and J 4 bases; bases outside gene matches: 5. This CDR3 has 13 amino acids. In germline, CDR1 is SNHLY, CDR2 FYNNEI. CDR3 DNA sequence: TGTGCCAGCAGCACAACAGGGGTCACTGAAGCTTTCTTT. Translation: CASSTTGVTEAFF.

The chain joins TRBV29-1 to TRBJ2-1; D gene ambiguous. The CDR3 covers 13 residues. CDR1 SQVTM and CDR2 ANQGSEA come from the germline V gene. V was trimmed by 4 bases and J by 7 bases, leaving 14 bases between them. As DNA, the CDR3 is TGCAGCGTTGCCGTAAACTGGCAGAATGAGCAGTTCTTC. Translation gives CSVAVNWQNEQFF.

The V and J genes are TRBV5-1 and TRBJ1-3; 7 bases map to TRBD1. The CDR3 loop spans 14 amino acids. Trimming at V came to 6 bases and at J to 2 bases, leaving 5 bases not matched to a gene. The germline gives CDR1 SGHRS, CDR2 YFSETQ. In DNA, the CDR3 is TGCGCCAGCAAGATACAGGGGCCTGGAAACACCATATATTTT. Translating gives CASKIQGPGNTIYF.

V is TRBV25-1 and J is TRBJ2-7; D gene uncertain. Deletions cut 9 bases from V and 1 base from J, with 10 bases between. The CDR3 totals 12 residues. The germline V gene has CDR1 MGHDK and CDR2 SYGVNS. The CDR3 region is CASTTDSYEQYF. CDR3 nucleotide sequence: TGTGCCAGTACTACAGATTCCTACGAGCAGTACTTC.